A single sample is the source of the 28 T cell receptor beta chains below, sequenced in a study of blood T cell repertoires in COVID-19. The assay was immunoSEQ multiplex PCR, and TCRdb's table has in-frame clones only and misses some. The top ten hold around 22% of the sample, which has more than 85,000 clones, 70% to 80% seen once. Material for sequencing was peripheral blood. These receptors came from a man between 70 and 80 years old with acute or convalescent COVID-19.

V usage is TRBV7-6 and J usage is TRBJ1-6, with D maybe TRBD1 (5 bases). This CDR3 contains 12 residues. CDR1 is SGHVS and CDR2 is FNYEAQ in the germline V gene. With 5 bases removed from V and 14 bases from J, the gap between germline ends came to 13 bases. CDR3: CASSMPQGTLHF. The CDR3 DNA sequence: TGTGCCAGCAGCATGCCCCAGGGTACCCTCCACTTT.

The rearrangement links TRBV6-5 to TRBJ1-4; 7 bases fit TRBD1. This CDR3 is built from 14 residues. The V gene end was trimmed by 10 bases and the J gene end by 6 bases; junction bases not matched to a gene: 11. Per the germline V gene, CDR1 is MNHEY and CDR2 is SVGAGI. DNA of the CDR3: TGTGCCACCACAACGAGGGGGCGGGATGAAAAACTGTTTTTT. It is translated as CATTTRGRDEKLFF.

This clone was found once. This chain uses TRBV5-6 with TRBJ2-1; 9 bases line up with TRBD2. V lost 3 bases to trimming and J lost 5 bases; unmatched junction nucleotides: 3. The CDR3 loop spans 14 amino acids. Germline V gene data show CDR1 as SGHDT and CDR2 as YYEEEE. CDR3 residues: CASSWGLADNEQFF. DNA of the CDR3: TGTGCCAGCAGCTGGGGACTAGCAGACAATGAGCAGTTCTTC.

The chain combines TRBV28 with TRBJ1-2; TRBD1 matches 7 bases. Trimming at V came to 5 bases and at J to 2 bases, leaving 11 bases not matched to a gene. Germline CDR1 and CDR2: MDHEN and SYDVKM. CDR3 size: 16 residues. The CDR3 loop reads CASSLDRMGSNYGYTF. The CDR3 DNA reads as TGTGCCAGCAGTCTGGACAGGATGGGTTCAAACTATGGCTACACCTTC.

This chain joins TRBV12-2 and TRBJ1-1; TRBD1 is taken as the D call from the table, unchecked against the DNA. TRBV12-2 corresponds to a pseudogene. The CDR3 is 18 residues long. The CDR3 nucleotides read TGTGCAAGTCGCTGTGGGGCTCGGGGACACATAATGAACACTGAAGCTTTCTTT. Its protein is CASRCGARGHIMNTEAFF.

This clone has a handful of counts. The sample carries other DNA sequences with the same CDR3. The V and J genes are TRBV9 and TRBJ2-1, with no clear D. This CDR3 is built from 14 residues. The V end was cut by 5 bases, the J end by 0 bases, with 9 bases between. Germline CDR1 and CDR2: SGDLS and YYNGEE. CDR3 sequence reads: CASRPLSSYNEQFF. Here the CDR3 DNA reads TGTGCCAGCAGGCCCCTGAGCTCCTACAATGAGCAGTTCTTC.

This clone was counted a single time. The chain couples TRBV9 to TRBJ2-1; possible D gene TRBD2, 5 bases. In germline, CDR1 is SGDLS, CDR2 YYNGEE. V lost 3 bases, J lost 3 bases, and 13 bases lay in between. This CDR3 comprises 15 residues. CDR3 nucleotides: TGTGCCAGCAGCGACGGATACCGGGACTACAATGAGCAGTTCTTC. Translation: CASSDGYRDYNEQFF.

V gene TRBV6-5 combines with J gene TRBJ1-2; weak D call: TRBD1 (6 bases). This CDR3 contains 13 residues. Per the germline V gene, CDR1 is MNHEY and CDR2 is SVGAGI. V gave up 5 bases and J gave up 6 bases, with 13 bases separating them. This CDR3 reads CASSLGGADGYTF. The CDR3 nucleotides are TGTGCCAGCAGTCTCGGGGGGGCTGATGGCTACACCTTC.

The table lists this clone with a few counts. The V call is TRBV6-5, the J call TRBJ1-1; D is ambiguous. The V gene's germline CDR1 is MNHEY and CDR2 SVGAGI. The ends were cut back, 6 bases at V and 3 bases at J, with 11 bases in the middle. CDR3 length: 13 amino acids. This CDR3 is CASRRVPYTEAFF. DNA of the CDR3: TGTGCCAGCAGACGCGTTCCCTACACTGAAGCTTTCTTT.

This clone was recorded many times. V is TRBV9 and J is TRBJ2-3; D call uncertain. Deletions cut 2 bases from V and 0 bases from J, with 7 bases between. Germline loops: CDR1 SGDLS, CDR2 YYNGEE. The CDR3 spans 14 residues. CDR3: CASSVAGSTDTQYF. In DNA, the CDR3 is TGTGCCAGCAGCGTGGCAGGAAGCACAGATACGCAGTATTTT.

The chain employs TRBV7-2 and TRBJ2-7; no reliable D call. Per germline, CDR1 SGHTA and CDR2 FQGNSA. This CDR3 spans 13 amino acids. V lost 2 bases to trimming and J lost 3 bases, with 8 bases between them. The CDR3 nucleotides read TGTGCCAGCAGCTTAAACTACCTCTACGAGCAGTACTTC. Amino acids: CASSLNYLYEQYF.

CDR3 region: CASSSPGLGVAEAFF. Written as DNA, the CDR3 is TGCGCCAGCAGCTCACCGGGCTTAGGGGTCGCTGAAGCTTTCTTT. The chain couples TRBV5-1 to TRBJ1-1; possibly TRBD1 for D (5 bases). Germline V gene lookup returns CDR1 SGHRS and CDR2 YFSETQ. V lost 3 bases and J 6 bases, leaving 18 bases between the germline ends. The CDR3 is 15 residues long. The variable domain in full, completed from reference TRBV5-1 and TRBJ1-1, reads KAGVTQTPRYLIKTRGQQVTLSCSPISGHRSVSWYQQTPGQGLQFLFEYFSETQRNKGNFPGRFSGRQFSNSRSEMNVSTLELGDSALYLCASSSPGLGVAEAFFGQGTRLTVV.

A few counts support this clone. The chain combines TRBV4-3 with TRBJ1-4; a weak D match, TRBD1 (6 bases). V gave up 0 bases and J gave up 0 bases, with 14 bases separating them. The CDR3 extends over 18 amino acids. Looked up from germline, CDR1 is LGHNA and CDR2 is YSLEER. The CDR3 bases are TGCGCCAGCAGCCAAGAGGCGAGGGGGTCCCCAACTAATGAAAAACTGTTTTTT. This codes for CASSQEARGSPTNEKLFF.

V and J are TRBV5-1 and TRBJ1-4; D is unclear. Germline values: CDR1 SGHRS, CDR2 YFSETQ. Trimming shortened V by 0 bases and J by 2 bases, and 11 bases separated the two germline ends. This CDR3 is 16 amino acids long. Here the CDR3 DNA reads TGCGCCAGCAGCTTGGATACTCCGGGGACTAATGAAAAACTGTTTTTT. This translates into CASSLDTPGTNEKLFF.

This clone was recorded only once. This sequence joins TRBV6-5 and TRBJ2-7, with 12 bases identical to TRBD2. Germline V gives CDR1 MNHEY, CDR2 SVGAGI. V gave up 6 bases and J gave up 2 bases; unmatched junction bases: 2. This CDR3 is 14 amino acids long. The CDR3 sequence: CASSLAGGPYEQYF. DNA of the CDR3: TGTGCCAGCAGCCTAGCGGGAGGGCCCTACGAGCAGTACTTC.

In nucleotides, the CDR3 is TGCGCCAGCAGCCAAGAAGACGGAGGGGGCCCCTATGGCTACACCTTC. Translated, it gives CASSQEDGGGPYGYTF. V is TRBV4-3 and J is TRBJ1-2; 7 bases are a match to TRBD1. The CDR3 spans 16 residues. Germline trimming cut 0 bases from V and 4 bases from J; bases unmatched to any gene: 8. Germline loops: CDR1 LGHNA, CDR2 YSLEER.

This sequence joins TRBV30 and TRBJ1-3, with 7 bases matching TRBD1. The trim removed 3 bases at V and 2 bases at J, leaving 4 bases unmatched. This CDR3 has 14 residues. Per the germline V gene, CDR1 is GTSNPN and CDR2 is SVGIG (reference sequence). The CDR3 loop is CAWSEGAAGNTIYF. CDR3 DNA: TGTGCCTGGAGCGAGGGGGCGGCTGGAAACACCATATATTTT.

This clone was counted between two and nine times. The chain joins TRBV5-1 to TRBJ2-5; tentative D call: TRBD2 (6 bases). The V gene lost 0 bases and the J gene lost 9 bases, with 24 bases spanning the gap. The CDR3 runs to 17 residues. Germline V lookup: CDR1 SGHRS, CDR2 YFSETQ. Here the CDR3 reads CASSLDFSGGTLRAQYF. CDR3 sequence (DNA): TGCGCCAGCAGCTTGGACTTTAGCGGAGGGACCCTGCGGGCCCAGTACTTC.

The chain carries TRBV11-2 and TRBJ2-7; tentative D call: TRBD2 (6 bases). Germline V gene sequence: CDR1 SGHAT, CDR2 FQNNGV. There are 15 residues in the CDR3. Trimming left V 1 base short and J 1 base short, with 11 bases between. CDR3 sequence: CASSLGTTLSYEQYF. In DNA form, the CDR3 reads TGTGCCAGCAGCTTAGGGACTACCTTATCCTACGAGCAGTACTTC.

The V gene is TRBV2, the J gene TRBJ1-1; TRBD1 agrees at 9 bases. The CDR3 runs 16 residues. Per the germline V gene, CDR1 is SNHLY and CDR2 is FYNNEI. V was clipped by 4 bases and J by 4 bases; unmatched bases: 10. The CDR3 DNA reads TGTGCCAGCAGTGGGGCGGACAGGGGCGAGGGCACTGAAGCTTTCTTT. This gives the protein CASSGADRGEGTEAFF. Supplemented by reference TRBV2 and TRBJ1-1, the full variable domain reads EPEVTQTPSHQVTQMGQEVILRCVPISNHLYFYWYRQILGQKVEFLVSFYNNEISEKSEIFDDQFSVERPDGSNFTLKIRSTKLEDSAMYFCASSGADRGEGTEAFFGQGTRLTVV.

This clone showed up just a few times. This chain links TRBV11-1 with TRBJ2-1, with 12 bases identical to TRBD2. V shed 3 bases and J 6 bases; nucleotides not matched to a gene: 6. CDR3 size: 16 residues. Germline CDR1 reads SGHAT; CDR2 reads FQDESV (reference sequence). Here the CDR3 DNA reads TGTGCCAGCAGCTTTTTGTCTAGCGGGAGGGCCAATGAGCAGTTCTTC. Translation: CASSFLSSGRANEQFF.

This chain uses TRBV16 with TRBJ2-1; D is perhaps TRBD1 (5 bases). The CDR3 is 14 residues long. V shed 0 bases and J shed 3 bases, with 6 bases lying between them. The germline CDR1 and CDR2 sequences are KGHSY and FQNENV. CDR3 loop: CASSQSRGYNEQFF. DNA for the CDR3: TGTGCCAGCAGCCAATCTAGGGGCTACAATGAGCAGTTCTTC.

This chain joins TRBV9 and TRBJ1-1, with a tentative D call TRBD1 (5 bases). Germline V gives CDR1 SGDLS, CDR2 YYNGEE. The V and J ends lost 4 bases and 3 bases respectively, with 16 bases between them. The CDR3 loop spans 15 amino acids. The CDR3, as DNA: TGTGCCAGCAGCCCGGGCGGGGGGGTCGACACTGAAGCTTTCTTT. The encoded protein is CASSPGGGVDTEAFF.

This clone was observed a single time. CDR3 sequence reads: CASSFGSRDEQFF. The DNA for the CDR3 is TGTGCCAGCAGCTTCGGGTCACGCGATGAGCAGTTCTTC. The V gene is TRBV5-4, the J gene TRBJ2-1; no definite D call. The germline V gene encodes CDR1 SGHNT and CDR2 YYREEE (reference sequence). Between the trimmed V and J ends, which lost 2 bases and 8 bases, there was a span of 11 bases. The CDR3 runs 13 residues.

This clone was recorded at least ten times. The chain recombines TRBV2 with TRBJ1-2; D perhaps matches TRBD1 (5 bases). The CDR3 is 13 residues long. Per germline, CDR1 SNHLY and CDR2 FYNNEI. Deletions cut 6 bases from V and 1 base from J, with 9 bases between. The CDR3 reads CASSPDSNYGYTF. DNA for the CDR3: TGTGCCAGCAGCCCAGACAGTAACTATGGCTACACCTTC.

V gene TRBV4-2 combines with J gene TRBJ1-2, with TRBD1 matching 9 bases. The V gene's germline CDR1 is LGHNA and CDR2 YNFKEQ. Germline trimming cut 4 bases from V and 7 bases from J; bases unmatched to any gene: 7. This CDR3 region has 14 residues. CDR3 DNA sequence: TGTGCCAGCAGCCCAACCGGGACAGGGACTGGCTACACCTTC. This gives the protein CASSPTGTGTGYTF.

The sample holds one count of this clone. The J gene is TRBJ2-7, the V gene TRBV6-5, with D perhaps TRBD1 (7 bases). This CDR3 is 15 amino acids long. The V end was cut by 0 bases, the J end by 3 bases, with 12 bases between. Germline V gene data show CDR1 as MNHEY and CDR2 as SVGAGI. The CDR3 sequence: CASSYSGRGDYEQYF. Written as DNA, the CDR3 is TGTGCCAGCAGTTACTCGGGCAGGGGGGACTACGAGCAGTACTTC.

This chain links TRBV7-2 with TRBJ2-7, with 12 bases identical to TRBD2. This CDR3 spans 14 amino acids. With V trimmed by 7 bases and J by 8 bases, 9 bases remained unmatched. From germline, CDR1 is SGHTA and CDR2 FQGNSA. CDR3 residues: CASTERLAGGKQYF. In DNA, the CDR3 is TGTGCCAGCACAGAGCGGCTAGCGGGAGGGAAGCAGTACTTC. Full variable domain (remainder filled in from reference TRBV7-2 and TRBJ2-7): GAGVSQSPSNKVTEKGKDVELRCDPISGHTALYWYRQSLGQGLEFLIYFQGNSAPDKSGLPSDRFSAERTGGSVSTLTIQRTQQEDSAVYLCASTERLAGGKQYFGPGTRLTVT.